This entry lists 24 T cell receptor beta chains sequenced from one sample in a study of T-cell memory formation after mild COVID-19. In TCRdb, the 5' RACE reads were re-called with MiXCR into one record per CDR3 protein. The sample carries around 300,000 distinct CDR3 sequences, over 11% recorded once. Sequenced: PBMCs or a T cell subset sorted from them (not recorded which). These receptors originate from a man younger than 30 who had mild COVID-19 (a few samples of this study predate the infection). Cell type and time point are not known.

This sequence joins TRBV20-1 and TRBJ2-3; possible D gene TRBD2, 5 bases. Germline CDR1 is DFQATT and CDR2 is SNEGSKA (reference sequence). This CDR3 is built from 13 residues. Trimming removed 6 bases at V and 7 bases at J, with 17 bases between. This CDR3 reads CSAPAPRGNTQYF. The CDR3 nucleotides read TGCAGTGCCCCCGCCCCCCGGGGAAATACGCAGTATTTT.

V gene TRBV5-5 combines with J gene TRBJ2-7, with TRBD2 matching over 7 bases. J was trimmed by 0 bases and V by 2 bases; bases with no gene match: 5. The CDR3 consists of 15 residues. Germline values: CDR1 SGHKS, CDR2 YYEKEE (reference sequence). The CDR3 loop reads CASSFSGLTSYEQYF. The CDR3 coding sequence is TGTGCCAGCAGCTTCTCGGGACTAACCTCCTACGAGCAGTACTTC.

In this sample, this clonotype turned up a few times. The rearrangement uses TRBV20-1 and TRBJ2-3, with D perhaps matching TRBD1 or TRBD2 (5 bases each). This CDR3 region has 15 residues. CDR1 is DFQATT and CDR2 is SNEGSKA in the germline V gene (reference sequence). V was clipped by 1 base and J by 0 bases, with 11 bases between them. The CDR3 here is CSARAGPSSTDTQYF. The CDR3 bases are TGCAGTGCTAGAGCGGGGCCTAGTAGCACAGATACGCAGTATTTT.

The V call is TRBV6-2 or TRBV6-3, the J call TRBJ2-7, with D possibly being TRBD1 (6 bases). CDR1 is MNHEY, CDR2 SVGEGT, per germline. The V end was cut by 7 bases, the J end by 0 bases, with 16 bases between. The CDR3 spans 15 residues. The CDR3 coding sequence is TGTGCCAGCATTACACAGGGAACTCGCTCCTACGAGCAGTACGTC. It translates to CASITQGTRSYEQYV.

There are a few counts of this clonotype. This chain joins TRBV4-3 and TRBJ2-7, with a weak D call TRBD2 (6 bases). Germline V gene sequence: CDR1 LGHNA, CDR2 YSLEER. The V and J ends lost 3 bases and 1 base respectively, with 16 bases between them. This CDR3 has 16 residues. Here the CDR3 reads CASSHVASGVSYEQYF. CDR3 sequence (DNA): TGCGCCAGCAGCCACGTCGCCTCGGGGGTGTCCTACGAGCAGTACTTC.

This clonotype has just a few counts. The chain has TRBV7-2 and TRBJ1-1, with a possible D match to TRBD1 (6 bases). Germline CDR1 reads SGHTA; CDR2 reads FQGNSA. The CDR3 is 14 amino acids. Trimming took 5 bases from V and 3 from J, leaving 13 bases between them. In nucleotides, the CDR3 is TGTGCCAGCAGCCCAAGTAGGGGGGACACTGAAGCTTTCTTT. Translating gives CASSPSRGDTEAFF.

Only a few counts were recorded for this clonotype. J is TRBJ1-2 and V is TRBV5-1; 8 bases match TRBD1. From germline, CDR1 is SGHRS and CDR2 YFSETQ. Trimming removed 4 bases from V and 6 bases from J; junction bases left unmatched: 2. The CDR3 sequence is 12 residues long. CDR3 loop: CASSAQGDGYTF. The CDR3 DNA sequence: TGCGCCAGCAGCGCACAGGGGGATGGCTACACCTTC. Based on the CDR3 plus reference TRBV5-1 and TRBJ1-2, the full variable domain is KAGVTQTPRYLIKTRGQQVTLSCSPISGHRSVSWYQQTPGQGLQFLFEYFSETQRNKGNFPGRFSGRQFSNSRSEMNVSTLELGDSALYLCASSAQGDGYTFGSGTRLTVV.

The chain uses TRBV5-6 and TRBJ1-1; D perhaps matches TRBD1 (5 bases). V was cut by 5 bases and J by 5 bases, with 16 bases left in between. CDR1 and CDR2 (germline): SGHDT, YYEEEE. The CDR3 sequence is 14 residues long. The CDR3 nucleotides are TGTGCCAGCAGTTCCCTGGGGGTACGAACTGAAGCTTTCTTT. Amino acids: CASSSLGVRTEAFF. The full variable domain, rest sourced from reference TRBV5-6 and TRBJ1-1, is DAGVTQSPTHLIKTRGQQVTLRCSPKSGHDTVSWYQQALGQGPQFIFQYYEEEERQRGNFPDRFSGHQFPNYSSELNVNALLLGDSALYLCASSSLGVRTEAFFGQGTRLTVV.

This clonotype was picked up a small number of times. The chain couples TRBV7-9 to TRBJ2-5, with a tentative D call TRBD2 (6 bases). The ends were cut back, 6 bases at V and 1 base at J, with 15 bases in the middle. Germline lookup yields CDR1 SEHNR and CDR2 FQNEAQ (reference sequence). The CDR3 consists of 15 residues. The CDR3 DNA reads as TGTGCCAGCAGTTACCGGGAGACGTTCCAAGAGACCCAGTACTTC. Residues: CASSYRETFQETQYF.

This clonotype was seen only a few times. The V call is TRBV11-2, the J call TRBJ2-1, with D unclear. This CDR3 is 15 amino acids long. V lost 5 bases to trimming and J lost 5 bases, with 16 bases between them. CDR1 and CDR2 (germline): SGHAT, FQNNGV. CDR3 sequence (DNA): TGTGCCAGCAGCCCGGCTCGCGACATCCACAATGAGCAGTTCTTC. Its protein product is CASSPARDIHNEQFF.

This clonotype was seen more than once but under ten times. The chain uses TRBV5-1 and TRBJ1-2; unclear D gene. Germline V gene lookup returns CDR1 SGHRS and CDR2 YFSETQ. Trimming stripped 3 bases from V and 6 bases from J, with 18 bases between. CDR3 length: 15 residues. In DNA form, the CDR3 reads TGCGCCAGCAGCTCTACCGCCATTTCTAGTGATGGCTACACCTTC. Its protein product is CASSSTAISSDGYTF.

This clonotype was seen a handful of times. The chain carries TRBV4-1 and TRBJ2-7, with TRBD1 as a possible D gene (6 bases). Germline CDR1 and CDR2: MGHRA and YSYEKL. Trimming took 4 bases from V and 6 from J, leaving 10 bases between them. The CDR3 spans 12 residues. As DNA, the CDR3 is TGCGCCAGCAGCCCGCCAGGGGCCGAGCAGTACTTC. Translated: CASSPPGAEQYF.

This clonotype was detected only a few times. V is TRBV5-1 and J is TRBJ2-5; no clear D. Trimming cost V 0 bases and J 4 bases, with 10 bases left between them. The CDR3 extends over 14 amino acids. Germline-derived CDR1 and CDR2 are SGHRS and YFSETQ. The CDR3 nucleotides read TGCGCCAGCAGCTTGGGTCGGACGCGAGAGACCCAGTACTTC. Translation: CASSLGRTRETQYF.

At least ten counts were recorded for this clonotype. The V call is TRBV7-2, the J call TRBJ1-2; D gene ambiguous. Germline values: CDR1 SGHTA, CDR2 FQGNSA. The V and J ends lost 2 bases and 6 bases respectively, with 10 bases between them. The CDR3 spans 13 residues. CDR3 amino acids: CASSLWGGHGYTF. The CDR3 DNA follows: TGTGCCAGCAGCTTATGGGGAGGTCATGGCTACACCTTC.

This clonotype is a singleton in its sample. This sequence joins TRBV19 and TRBJ2-5; D uncertain. The CDR3 has 16 residues. The germline V gene has CDR1 LNHDA and CDR2 SQIVND (reference sequence). Between the trimmed V and J ends, which lost 1 base and 0 bases, there was a span of 12 bases. DNA for the CDR3: TGTGCCAGTAGTATAGGTGGTAGCCCAAACCAAGAGACCCAGTACTTC. Its translation: CASSIGGSPNQETQYF.

This clonotype was counted between two and nine times. This chain joins TRBV19 and TRBJ2-1, with TRBD2 identical over 7 bases. This CDR3 comprises 14 residues. CDR1 is LNHDA and CDR2 is SQIVND in the germline V gene (reference sequence). Trimming cost V 6 bases and J 1 base; bases outside gene matches: 3. In DNA, the CDR3 is TGTGCCAGTAGGAATAGCGGGTCCTACAATGAGCAGTTCTTC. This translates into CASRNSGSYNEQFF. The variable domain in full, completed from reference TRBV19 and TRBJ2-1, reads DGGITQSPKYLFRKEGQNVTLSCEQNLNHDAMYWYRQDPGQGLRLIYYSQIVNDFQKGDIAEGYSVSREKKESFPLTVTSAQKNPTAFYLCASRNSGSYNEQFFGPGTRLTVL.

This clonotype was found many times. The chain recombines TRBV30 with TRBJ2-4, with 8 bases identical to TRBD1. The CDR3 length is 14 residues. The V and J ends lost 2 bases and 3 bases, in that order; junction bases with no gene match: 3. CDR1 is GTSNPN, CDR2 SVGIG, per germline (reference sequence). This CDR3 reads CAWSLTGGKNIQYF. In DNA form, the CDR3 reads TGTGCCTGGAGTCTTACAGGGGGCAAAAACATTCAGTACTTC.

The J gene is TRBJ2-5, the V gene TRBV24-1, with TRBD1 identical over 7 bases. Germline V gene lookup returns CDR1 KGHDR and CDR2 SFDVKD. The V and J ends lost 4 bases and 1 base, in that order; junction bases with no gene match: 5. The CDR3 is made up of 15 amino acids. Here the CDR3 reads CATSDQAGGQETQYF. The DNA of the CDR3 is TGTGCCACCAGTGACCAGGCAGGGGGCCAAGAGACCCAGTACTTC.

This clonotype showed up many times. The chain is built from TRBV7-8 and TRBJ2-3, with 8 bases fitting TRBD2. Germline-derived CDR1 and CDR2 are SGHVS and FQNEAQ. Trimming cost V 1 base and J 6 bases; bases outside gene matches: 6. The CDR3 loop spans 15 amino acids. CDR3 protein: CASSLGTSGWDTQYF. CDR3 bases: TGTGCCAGCAGCTTAGGTACTAGCGGCTGGGATACGCAGTATTTT.

This clonotype came up a few times. This chain uses TRBV7-3 with TRBJ2-1; possibly TRBD2 for D (7 bases). Germline V lookup: CDR1 SGHTA, CDR2 FQGTGA. Trimming shortened V by 3 bases and J by 9 bases, and 15 bases separated the two germline ends. CDR3 length: 14 amino acids. The CDR3 DNA sequence: TGTGCCAGCAGCTTGGAGGGGGGGGCCGGTGAGCAGTTCTTC. Amino acids: CASSLEGGAGEQFF.

At least ten counts were recorded for this clonotype. This chain joins TRBV18 and TRBJ2-5; D gene unclear. Trimming shortened V by 8 bases and J by 5 bases, and 9 bases separated the two germline ends. The CDR3 length is 11 residues. Germline V gene data show CDR1 as KGHSH and CDR2 as LQKENI. The CDR3 reads CASSPLETQYF. The CDR3 DNA reads TGTGCCAGCAGTCCTCTTGAGACCCAGTACTTC. Variable domain in full (rest from reference TRBV18 and TRBJ2-5): NAGVMQNPRHLVRRRGQEARLRCSPMKGHSHVYWYRQLPEEGLKFMVYLQKENIIDESGMPKERFSAEFPKEGPSILRIQQVVRGDSAAYFCASSPLETQYFGPGTRLLVL.

This chain links TRBV7-2 with TRBJ2-5; 7 nucleotides match TRBD2. From germline, CDR1 is SGHTA and CDR2 FQGNSA. V shed 1 base and J 5 bases; nucleotides not matched to a gene: 10. The CDR3 runs 16 residues. CDR3 sequence: CASSLVMAGVGETQYF. DNA for the CDR3: TGTGCCAGCAGCTTAGTGATGGCGGGGGTCGGGGAGACCCAGTACTTC.

This sequence joins TRBV7-8 and TRBJ1-3; D gene uncertain. CDR1 is SGHVS and CDR2 is FQNEAQ in the germline V gene. The CDR3 totals 16 residues. Trimming left V 6 bases short and J 4 bases short, with 19 bases between. The CDR3 is CASSYVGWGEGNTIYF. In nucleotides, the CDR3 is TGTGCCAGCAGTTACGTCGGTTGGGGTGAGGGAAACACCATATATTTT.

This clonotype was counted only a few times. The chain uses TRBV29-1 and TRBJ1-5; D may be TRBD1 (6 bases). Germline assignment: CDR1 SQVTM and CDR2 ANQGSEA. This CDR3 is built from 14 residues. Trimming shortened V by 6 bases and J by 0 bases, and 12 bases separated the two germline ends. CDR3 DNA sequence: TGCAGCGTGGGGGTACAGGGTAGCAATCAGCCCCAGCATTTT. It yields the protein CSVGVQGSNQPQHF.